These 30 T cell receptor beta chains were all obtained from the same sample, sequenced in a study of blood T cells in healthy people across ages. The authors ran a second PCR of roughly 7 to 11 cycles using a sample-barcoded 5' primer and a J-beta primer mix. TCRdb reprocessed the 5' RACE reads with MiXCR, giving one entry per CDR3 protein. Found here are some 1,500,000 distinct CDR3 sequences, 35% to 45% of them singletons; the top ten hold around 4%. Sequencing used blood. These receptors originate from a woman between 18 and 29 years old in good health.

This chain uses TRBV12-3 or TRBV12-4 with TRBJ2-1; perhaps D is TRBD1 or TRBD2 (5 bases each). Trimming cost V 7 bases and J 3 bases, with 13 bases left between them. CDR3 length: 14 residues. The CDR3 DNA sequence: TGTGCCAGCACCTTCGGGGCAGTCTACAATGAGCAGTTCTTC. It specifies CASTFGAVYNEQFF.

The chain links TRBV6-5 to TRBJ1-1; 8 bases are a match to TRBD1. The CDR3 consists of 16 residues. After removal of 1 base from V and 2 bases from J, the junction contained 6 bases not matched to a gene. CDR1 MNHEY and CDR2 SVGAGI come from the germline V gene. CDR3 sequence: CASSYWGQDLNTEAFF. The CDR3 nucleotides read TGTGCCAGCAGTTACTGGGGACAGGATTTAAACACTGAAGCTTTCTTT.

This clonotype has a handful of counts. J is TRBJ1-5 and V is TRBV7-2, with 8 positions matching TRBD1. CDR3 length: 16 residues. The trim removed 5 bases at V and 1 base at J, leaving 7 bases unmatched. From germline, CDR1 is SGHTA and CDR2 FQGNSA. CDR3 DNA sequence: TGTGCCAGCAGCACTCAGGGGGCTTTAAGCAATCAGCCCCAGCATTTT. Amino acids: CASSTQGALSNQPQHF.

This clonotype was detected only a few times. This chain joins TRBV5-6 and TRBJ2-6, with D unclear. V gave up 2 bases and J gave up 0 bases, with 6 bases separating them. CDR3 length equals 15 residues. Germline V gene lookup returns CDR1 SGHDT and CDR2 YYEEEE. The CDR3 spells CASSFSRSGANVLTF. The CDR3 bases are TGTGCCAGCAGCTTTTCTCGCTCTGGGGCCAACGTCCTGACTTTC.

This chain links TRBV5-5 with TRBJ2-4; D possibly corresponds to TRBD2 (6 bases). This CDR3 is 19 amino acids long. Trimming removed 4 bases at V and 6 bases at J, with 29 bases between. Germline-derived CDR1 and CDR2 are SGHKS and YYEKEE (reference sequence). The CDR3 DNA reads TGTGCCAGCAGCCCCTCTTTTTCTTGGGAGGCTGTGATTTTAAACATTCAGTACTTC. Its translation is CASSPSFSWEAVILNIQYF. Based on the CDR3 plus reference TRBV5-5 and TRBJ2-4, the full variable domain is DAGVTQSPTHLIKTRGQQVTLRCSPISGHKSVSWYQQVLGQGPQFIFQYYEKEERGRGNFPDRFSARQFPNYSSELNVNALLLGDSALYLCASSPSFSWEAVILNIQYFGAGTRLSVL.

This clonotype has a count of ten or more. The CDR3 reads CASSLHLKETQYF. The CDR3 DNA is TGTGCCAGCAGCTTACACCTTAAAGAGACCCAGTACTTC. The chain recombines TRBV7-2 with TRBJ2-5; D call uncertain. V was clipped by 2 bases and J by 3 bases, with 7 bases between them. Germline V gene sequence: CDR1 SGHTA, CDR2 FQGNSA. This CDR3 is 13 amino acids long.

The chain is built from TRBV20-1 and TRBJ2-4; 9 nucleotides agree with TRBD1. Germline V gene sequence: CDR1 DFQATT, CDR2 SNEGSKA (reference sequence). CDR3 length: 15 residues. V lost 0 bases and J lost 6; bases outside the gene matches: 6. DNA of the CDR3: TGCAGTGCTAGAGATCAGGGACAGGGTCCAAACATTCAGTACTTC. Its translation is CSARDQGQGPNIQYF.

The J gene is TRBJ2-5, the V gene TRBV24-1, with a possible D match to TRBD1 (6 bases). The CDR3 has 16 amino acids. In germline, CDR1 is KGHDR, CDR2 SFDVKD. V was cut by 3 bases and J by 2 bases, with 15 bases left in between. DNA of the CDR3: TGTGCCACCAGTGATCAAACTAGAGGGGGACAAGAGACCCAGTACTTC. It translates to CATSDQTRGGQETQYF.

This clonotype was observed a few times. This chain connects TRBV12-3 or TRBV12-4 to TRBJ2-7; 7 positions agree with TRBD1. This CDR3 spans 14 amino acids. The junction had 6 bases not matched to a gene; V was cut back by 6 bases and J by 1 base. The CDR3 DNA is TGTGCCAGCAGGCTGACAGGGCAATCCTACGAGCAGTACTTC. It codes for CASRLTGQSYEQYF.

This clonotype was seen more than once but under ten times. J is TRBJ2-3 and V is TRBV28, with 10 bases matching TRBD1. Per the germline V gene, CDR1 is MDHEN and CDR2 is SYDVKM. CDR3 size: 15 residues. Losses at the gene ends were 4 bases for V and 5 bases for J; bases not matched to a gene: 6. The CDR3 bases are TGTGCCAGCAGTTCACGGGACAGGGGTAGAGATACGCAGTATTTT. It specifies CASSSRDRGRDTQYF.

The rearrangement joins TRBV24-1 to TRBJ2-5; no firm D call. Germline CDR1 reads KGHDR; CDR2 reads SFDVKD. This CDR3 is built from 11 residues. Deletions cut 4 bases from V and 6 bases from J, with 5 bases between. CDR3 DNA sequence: TGTGCCACCAGTGACTCCCAGACCCAGTACTTC. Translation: CATSDSQTQYF.

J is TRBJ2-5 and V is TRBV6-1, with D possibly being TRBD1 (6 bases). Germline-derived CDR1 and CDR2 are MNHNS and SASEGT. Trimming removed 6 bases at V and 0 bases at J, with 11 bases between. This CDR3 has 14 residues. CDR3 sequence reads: CASRRQANQETQYF. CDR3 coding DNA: TGTGCCAGCAGGAGACAGGCAAACCAAGAGACCCAGTACTTC.

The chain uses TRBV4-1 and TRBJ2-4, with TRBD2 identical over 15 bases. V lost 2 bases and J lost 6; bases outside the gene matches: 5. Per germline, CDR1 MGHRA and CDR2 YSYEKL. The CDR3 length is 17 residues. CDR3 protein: CASSQWTSGGAGNIQYF. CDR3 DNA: TGCGCCAGCAGCCAATGGACTAGCGGGGGGGCCGGAAACATTCAGTACTTC.

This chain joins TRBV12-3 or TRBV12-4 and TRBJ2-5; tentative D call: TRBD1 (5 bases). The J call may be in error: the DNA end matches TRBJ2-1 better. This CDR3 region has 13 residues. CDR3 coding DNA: TGTGCCAGCAGCTACAGGTCACAAGAGACCCAGTTCTTC. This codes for CASSYRSQETQFF.

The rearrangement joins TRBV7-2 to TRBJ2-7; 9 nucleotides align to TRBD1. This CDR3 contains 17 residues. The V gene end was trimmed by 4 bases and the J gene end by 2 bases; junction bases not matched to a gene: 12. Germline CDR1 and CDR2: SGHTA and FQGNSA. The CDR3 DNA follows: TGTGCCAGCAGCTCTCTTGCTTTGGGACAGGGAGCCTACGAGCAGTACTTC. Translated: CASSSLALGQGAYEQYF.

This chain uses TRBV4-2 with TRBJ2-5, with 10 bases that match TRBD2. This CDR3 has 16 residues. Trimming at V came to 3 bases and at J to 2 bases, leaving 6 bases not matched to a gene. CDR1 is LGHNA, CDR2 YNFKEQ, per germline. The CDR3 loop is CASSHSAGGSQETQYF. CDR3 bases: TGTGCCAGCAGCCACTCAGCGGGGGGGTCGCAAGAGACCCAGTACTTC.

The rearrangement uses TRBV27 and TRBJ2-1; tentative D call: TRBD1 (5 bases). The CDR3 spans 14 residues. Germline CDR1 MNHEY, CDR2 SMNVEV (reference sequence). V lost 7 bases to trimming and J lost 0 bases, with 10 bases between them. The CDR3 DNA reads TGTGCCAGCAAGGGGCAGACCTCCTACAATGAGCAGTTCTTC. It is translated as CASKGQTSYNEQFF.

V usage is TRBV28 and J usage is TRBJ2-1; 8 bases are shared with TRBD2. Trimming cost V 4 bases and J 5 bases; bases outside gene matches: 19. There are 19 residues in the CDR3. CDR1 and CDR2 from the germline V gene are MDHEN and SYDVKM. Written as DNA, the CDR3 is TGTGCCAGCAGTTCTCCCCCTGTATGGCGGGAGGAGGTCGACAATGAGCAGTTCTTC. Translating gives CASSSPPVWREEVDNEQFF.

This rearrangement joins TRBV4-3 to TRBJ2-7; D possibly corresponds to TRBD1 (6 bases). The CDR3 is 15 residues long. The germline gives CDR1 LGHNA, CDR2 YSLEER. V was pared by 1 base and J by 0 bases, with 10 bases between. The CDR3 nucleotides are TGCGCCAGCAGCCAAGCAGGGGACACCTCCTACGAGCAGTACTTC. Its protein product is CASSQAGDTSYEQYF.

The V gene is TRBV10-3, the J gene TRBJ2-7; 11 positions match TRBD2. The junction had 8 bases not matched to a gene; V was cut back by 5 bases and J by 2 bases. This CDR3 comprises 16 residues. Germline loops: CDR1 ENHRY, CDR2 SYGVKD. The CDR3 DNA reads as TGTGCCATCAGTAGGAAGACTAGCGGGGTAGCCTACGAGCAGTACTTC. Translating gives CAISRKTSGVAYEQYF.

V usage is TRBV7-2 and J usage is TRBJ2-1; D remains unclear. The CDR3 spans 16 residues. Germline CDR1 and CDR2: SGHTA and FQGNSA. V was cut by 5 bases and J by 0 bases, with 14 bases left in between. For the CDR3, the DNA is TGTGCCAGCAGCCCCATACCGGCGAGCTCCTACAATGAGCAGTTCTTC. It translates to CASSPIPASSYNEQFF.

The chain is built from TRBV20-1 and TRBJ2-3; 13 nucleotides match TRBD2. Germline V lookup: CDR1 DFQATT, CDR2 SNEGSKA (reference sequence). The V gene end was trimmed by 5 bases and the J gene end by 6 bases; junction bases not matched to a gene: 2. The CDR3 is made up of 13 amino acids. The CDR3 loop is CSAGTSGVDTQYF. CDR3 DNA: TGCAGTGCTGGGACTAGCGGGGTGGATACGCAGTATTTT.

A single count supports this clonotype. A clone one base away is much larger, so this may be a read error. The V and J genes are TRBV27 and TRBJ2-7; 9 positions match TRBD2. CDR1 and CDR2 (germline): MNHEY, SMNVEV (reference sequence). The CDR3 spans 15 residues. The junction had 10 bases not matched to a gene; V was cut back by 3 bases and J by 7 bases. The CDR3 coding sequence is TGTGCCAGCAGTTTTGGCGGGGGGGCCTACAATGAGCAGTACTTC. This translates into CASSFGGGAYNEQYF.

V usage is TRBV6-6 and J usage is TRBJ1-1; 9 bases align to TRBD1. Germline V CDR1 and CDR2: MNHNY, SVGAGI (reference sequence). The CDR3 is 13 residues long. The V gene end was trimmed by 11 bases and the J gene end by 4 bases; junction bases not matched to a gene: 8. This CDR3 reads CACSDRGITEAFF. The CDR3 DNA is TGTGCCTGCTCGGACAGGGGAATCACTGAAGCTTTCTTT.

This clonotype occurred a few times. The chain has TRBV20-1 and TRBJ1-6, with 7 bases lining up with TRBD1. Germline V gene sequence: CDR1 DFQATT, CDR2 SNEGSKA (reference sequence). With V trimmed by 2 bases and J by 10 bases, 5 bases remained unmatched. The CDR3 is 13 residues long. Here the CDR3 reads CSARRDRQSPLHF. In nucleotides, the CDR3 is TGCAGTGCTAGACGGGACAGACAATCACCCCTCCACTTT.

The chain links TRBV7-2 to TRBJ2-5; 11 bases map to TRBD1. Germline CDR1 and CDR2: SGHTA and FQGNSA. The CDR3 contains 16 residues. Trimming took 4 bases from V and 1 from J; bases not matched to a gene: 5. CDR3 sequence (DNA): TGTGCCAGCAGCTCCCGGACAGGGGGCCTCCAAGAGACCCAGTACTTC. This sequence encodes CASSSRTGGLQETQYF. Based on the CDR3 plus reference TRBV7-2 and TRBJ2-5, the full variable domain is GAGVSQSPSNKVTEKGKDVELRCDPISGHTALYWYRQSLGQGLEFLIYFQGNSAPDKSGLPSDRFSAERTGGSVSTLTIQRTQQEDSAVYLCASSSRTGGLQETQYFGPGTRLLVL.

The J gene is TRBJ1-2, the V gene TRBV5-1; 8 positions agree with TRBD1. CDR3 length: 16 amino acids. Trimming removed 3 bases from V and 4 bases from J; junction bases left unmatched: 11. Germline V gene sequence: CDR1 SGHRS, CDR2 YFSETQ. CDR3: CASSSGQGPLIYGYTF. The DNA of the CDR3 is TGCGCCAGCAGCTCCGGACAGGGCCCCCTCATCTATGGCTACACCTTC.

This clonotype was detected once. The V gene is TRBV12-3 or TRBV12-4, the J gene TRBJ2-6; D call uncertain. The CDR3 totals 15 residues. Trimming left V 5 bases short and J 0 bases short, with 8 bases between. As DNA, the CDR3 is TGTGCCAGCAGTCCACAGCCCTCTGGGGCCAACGTCCTGACTTTC. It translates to CASSPQPSGANVLTF.

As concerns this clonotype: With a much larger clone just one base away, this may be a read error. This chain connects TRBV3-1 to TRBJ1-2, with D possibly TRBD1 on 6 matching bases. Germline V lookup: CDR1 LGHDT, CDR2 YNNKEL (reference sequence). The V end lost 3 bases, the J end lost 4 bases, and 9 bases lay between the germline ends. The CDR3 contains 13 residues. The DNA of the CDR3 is TGTGCCAGCAGCCATGGACAGATCTATGGCTACACCTTC. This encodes CASSHGQIYGYTF.

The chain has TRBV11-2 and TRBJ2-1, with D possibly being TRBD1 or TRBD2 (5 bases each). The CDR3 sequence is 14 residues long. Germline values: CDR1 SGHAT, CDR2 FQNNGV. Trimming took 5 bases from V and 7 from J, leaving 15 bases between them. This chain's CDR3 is CASSPRDPRNEQFF. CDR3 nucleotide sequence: TGTGCCAGCAGCCCCCGGGACCCTAGGAATGAGCAGTTCTTC.